Presented here are 9 T cell receptor beta chains from one specimen sequenced in a study of T cells in Graves' hyperthyroidism and ophthalmopathy. RNA transcripts gave rise to amplified TCR beta CDR3 regions. Initially, a first-round RT-PCR of the TCR CDR3 employed the HTBI primer set. TCRdb independently ran MiXCR on the multiplex PCR reads; one entry per CDR3 protein. The sample records approximately 640,000 distinct CDR3 sequences, roughly a sixth being singletons. Sequenced sample: blood. These receptors came from a man in his fifties with Graves' hyperthyroidism.

This clonotype was detected ten times or more. This chain uses TRBV5-5 with TRBJ2-3; D is undetermined. Germline V gene lookup returns CDR1 SGHKS and CDR2 YYEKEE (reference sequence). The CDR3 totals 15 residues. V lost 1 base, J lost 3 bases, and 12 bases lay in between. CDR3 DNA: TGTGCCAGCAGCTTGTTAGAGGAGAGGACAGATACGCAGTATTTT. It translates to CASSLLEERTDTQYF.

In its sample, this clonotype was seen many times. The chain has TRBV12-3 or TRBV12-4 and TRBJ1-1; the D is unclear. V shed 4 bases and J shed 0 bases, with 9 bases lying between them. CDR3 size: 14 residues. CDR3 sequence (DNA): TGTGCCAGCAGTTCCTCGGGGTTGAACACTGAAGCTTTCTTT. This sequence encodes CASSSSGLNTEAFF.

This chain's CDR3 is CSARGTGDYGYTF. DNA of the CDR3: TGCAGTGCTAGAGGGACAGGGGACTATGGCTACACCTTC. The chain couples TRBV20-1 to TRBJ1-2; 9 bases are a match to TRBD1. The V gene end was trimmed by 1 base and the J gene end by 3 bases; junction bases not matched to a gene: 0. CDR1 and CDR2 (germline): DFQATT, SNEGSKA (reference sequence). The CDR3 contains 13 residues.

This clonotype was seen at least ten times. The chain combines TRBV19 with TRBJ2-7, with TRBD1 matching over 10 bases. Germline values: CDR1 LNHDA, CDR2 SQIVND (reference sequence). V shed 5 bases and J 3 bases; nucleotides not matched to a gene: 7. There are 15 residues in the CDR3. The CDR3 region has the DNA TGTGCCAGTAGTCTCGCGACAGGGGGCCTCTACGAGCAGTACTTC. It codes for CASSLATGGLYEQYF.

The table lists this clonotype with a few counts. This rearrangement joins TRBV5-1 to TRBJ1-1; 10 nucleotides match TRBD1. The CDR3 extends over 15 amino acids. V shed 1 base, J shed 3 bases, and the junction held 3 bases outside the gene matches. The germline V gene encodes CDR1 SGHRS and CDR2 YFSETQ. DNA of the CDR3: TGCGCCAGCAGCTTGACCGGGACAGGGGACACTGAAGCTTTCTTT. Encoded protein: CASSLTGTGDTEAFF.

The chain couples TRBV5-4 to TRBJ2-1; either TRBD1 or TRBD2 may supply D (6 bases each). V gave up 2 bases and J gave up 8 bases, with 11 bases separating them. The CDR3 totals 13 residues. Germline V lookup: CDR1 SGHNT, CDR2 YYREEE (reference sequence). The CDR3 here is CASSLGGHDEQFF. The CDR3 nucleotides are TGTGCCAGCAGCTTAGGGGGGCACGATGAGCAGTTCTTC.

This clonotype has ten or more counts. V usage is TRBV27 and J usage is TRBJ1-6; TRBD1 is a possible D gene (5 bases). CDR1 and CDR2 (germline): MNHEY, SMNVEV (reference sequence). Trimming left V 7 bases short and J 7 bases short, with 14 bases between. The CDR3 length is 14 residues. The CDR3 DNA follows: TGTGCCAGCACACCGGGACGGGGGAATTCACCCCTCCACTTT. Encoded protein: CASTPGRGNSPLHF.

This clonotype has a handful of counts. The chain has TRBV20-1 and TRBJ2-3; 10 bases map to TRBD2. V shed 1 base, J shed 3 bases, and the junction held 4 bases outside the gene matches. The germline V gene has CDR1 DFQATT and CDR2 SNEGSKA (reference sequence). The CDR3 runs 15 residues. The CDR3: CSARALAGATDTQYF. In DNA form, the CDR3 reads TGCAGTGCTAGAGCTCTAGCGGGAGCGACAGATACGCAGTATTTT.

This clonotype has ten or more counts. The rearrangement uses TRBV28 and TRBJ2-7, with D possibly called TRBD1 or TRBD2 (5 bases each). V lost 3 bases and J 2 bases, leaving 14 bases between the germline ends. Per the germline V gene, CDR1 is MDHEN and CDR2 is SYDVKM. This CDR3 contains 15 residues. CDR3 sequence reads: CASSFVSGPTYEQYF. Here the CDR3 DNA reads TGTGCCAGCAGTTTCGTCTCGGGGCCAACCTACGAGCAGTACTTC.